The 10 T cell receptor beta chains listed next were all sequenced from one sample in a study of CD8+CD57+ T cells in acquired aplastic anemia. Before being chosen for sequencing, patients had shown CD8+CD57+ cell expansion by flow cytometry. The use of genomic DNA as template underpinned the TCR beta VDJ and CDR3 profiling. TCRdb reprocessed the reads with MiXCR, giving one entry per CDR3 protein. Of over 150,000 distinct CDR3 sequences listed, less than 65% were seen once; the top ten hold roughly 46%. Sequencing was carried out using sorted CD4+, CD8+, or CD8+CD57+ T cells (not recorded which) from PBMCs. These receptors were collected from a human donor with aplastic anemia.

The chain links TRBV9 to TRBJ1-1; D is possibly TRBD1 (6 bases). Trimming left V 1 base short and J 3 bases short, with 13 bases between. The CDR3 has 15 amino acids. Germline-derived CDR1 and CDR2 are SGDLS and YYNGEE. For the CDR3, the DNA is TGTGCCAGCAGCGTACAATCCGGGGGCGACACTGAAGCTTTCTTT. Its translation: CASSVQSGGDTEAFF.

In this sample, this clonotype turned up once. The rearrangement uses TRBV4-1 and TRBJ1-4, with D tentatively TRBD1 (6 bases). This CDR3 spans 16 amino acids. The V gene lost 3 bases and the J gene lost 0 bases, with 11 bases spanning the gap. Germline loops: CDR1 MGHRA, CDR2 YSYEKL. This CDR3 is CASSQGARPTNEKLFF. The CDR3 coding sequence is TGCGCCAGCAGCCAGGGGGCTCGACCAACTAATGAAAAACTGTTTTTT.

This clonotype was recorded many times. The CDR3 loop reads CASSPTGRNQPQHF. The CDR3 coding sequence is TGTGCCAGCAGCCCTACAGGGAGAAATCAGCCCCAGCATTTT. The genes are TRBV12-3 or TRBV12-4 and TRBJ1-5; perhaps TRBD1 as D (6 bases). The CDR3 is 14 residues long. Trimming removed 6 bases at V and 4 bases at J, with 13 bases between.

The chain employs TRBV20-1 and TRBJ2-7; D might be TRBD1 (6 bases). V gave up 3 bases and J gave up 4 bases, with 16 bases separating them. Germline assignment: CDR1 DFQATT and CDR2 SNEGSKA (reference sequence). The CDR3 extends over 14 amino acids. CDR3 nucleotide sequence: TGCAGTGCTAGTCCCCAGGACAGACCGTACGAGCAGTACTTC. It yields the protein CSASPQDRPYEQYF.

The V call is TRBV7-9, the J call TRBJ2-7; D perhaps matches TRBD1 (5 bases). Trimming left V 3 bases short and J 5 bases short, with 14 bases between. Germline V gene data show CDR1 as SEHNR and CDR2 as FQNEAQ (reference sequence). The CDR3 has 14 amino acids. The CDR3 sequence: CASSLEQGADEQYF. The DNA of the CDR3 is TGTGCCAGCAGCTTGGAGCAGGGTGCTGACGAGCAGTACTTC.

V usage is TRBV15 and J usage is TRBJ2-7; D perhaps matches TRBD1 (6 bases). Germline V gene lookup returns CDR1 LNHNV and CDR2 YYDKDF (reference sequence). The CDR3 contains 14 residues. With 3 bases removed from V and 4 bases from J, the gap between germline ends came to 13 bases. This chain's CDR3 is CATSRVTGPYEQYF. For the CDR3, the DNA is TGTGCCACCAGCAGGGTGACAGGACCTTACGAGCAGTACTTC.

With respect to this clonotype: This sequence may be a read error, since a much larger clone differs from it by one base. The rearrangement joins TRBV30 to TRBJ2-7; tentatively, D is TRBD1 (7 bases). The CDR3 is made up of 14 amino acids. V was pared by 0 bases and J by 6 bases, with 15 bases between. Germline V gives CDR1 GTSNPN, CDR2 SVGIG (reference sequence). Here the CDR3 DNA reads TGTGCCTGGAGTGTAGGGCAGGGGGGTCCCGAGCAGTACTTC. Protein: CAWSVGQGGPEQYF.

The V call is TRBV10-3, the J call TRBJ1-6, with D possibly matching TRBD1 (5 bases). The CDR3 is made up of 14 amino acids. V was pared by 11 bases and J by 6 bases, with 17 bases between. The germline CDR1 and CDR2 sequences are ENHRY and SYGVKD. Here the CDR3 DNA reads TGTGCCGGCTGGGGGGGAGAACGTAATTCACCCCTCCACTTT. Protein: CAGWGGERNSPLHF.

This chain links TRBV19 with TRBJ1-2; 8 nucleotides align to TRBD1. CDR3 length: 13 residues. The germline CDR1 and CDR2 sequences are LNHDA and SQIVND (reference sequence). V shed 7 bases and J 5 bases; nucleotides not matched to a gene: 6. The DNA for the CDR3 is TGTGCCAGTACCCGGACAGGGACGTATGGCTACACCTTC. This encodes CASTRTGTYGYTF.

The chain uses TRBV11-2 and TRBJ2-3; D possibly uses TRBD1 or TRBD2 (5 bases each). The V end lost 3 bases, the J end lost 2 bases, and 15 bases lay between the germline ends. Per germline, CDR1 SGHAT and CDR2 FQNNGV. The CDR3 sequence is 16 residues long. This CDR3 is CASSFGAGPTTDTQYF. CDR3 DNA: TGTGCCAGCAGCTTCGGGGCAGGGCCGACCACAGATACGCAGTATTTT.